This is a list of T cell receptor beta chains from one sample in a study of neurological immune-mediated disorders. TCRdb reprocessed the 5' RACE reads via MiXCR and lists one record per CDR3 protein. This table holds 25,000 to 35,000 distinct CDR3 sequences, about 15% found once. Source material: CD4+ T cells from blood. The source is a female donor with HTLV-1-associated myelopathy (HAM/TSP). CDR3s leave out the opening cysteine and the closing phenylalanine or tryptophan. A D gene is named only where the DNA matches it firmly.

TRBJ2-5 TRBV28 . ASSLSGTGETQY
TRBJ1-1 TRBV20-1 . SAKENPSREAF
TRBJ2-1 TRBV24-1 . ATEGEGPDEQF
TRBJ1-5 TRBV7-2 TRBD1 ASSQTGDSNQPQH
TRBJ1-5 TRBV24-1 TRBD1 ATPDSRGEDQPQH
TRBJ2-3 TRBV6-5 . ASSSEGEEDTQY
TRBJ2-5 TRBV29-1 . SVESRVQETQY
TRBJ1-5 TRBV7-2 . ASSLGRNQPQH
TRBJ2-5 TRBV7-2 . ASGWQETQY
TRBJ1-2 TRBV3-1 TRBD1 ASSQGGTGVGYT
TRBJ1-2 TRBV6-2/TRBV6-3 TRBD1 ASSLILDRGYGYT
TRBJ2-1 TRBV7-8 TRBD1 ASSFIIRDRPYNEQF
TRBJ2-7 TRBV10-3 TRBD2 AISPGLAGTYEQY
TRBJ1-5 TRBV12-3/TRBV12-4 . ASSSGNQPQH
TRBJ2-3 TRBV7-3 . ASSPGADTQY
TRBJ2-3 TRBV6-2/TRBV6-3 TRBD2 ASSYSMAGGAAGDTQY